A single sample is the source of the 24 T cell receptor beta chains below, sequenced in a study of T cell changes during pregnancy in multiple sclerosis. Clones were read by immunoSEQ multiplex PCR, and TCRdb kept only the in-frame ones, dropping some. The table records 69,000 or so clones, roughly 92% of them present only once. The material sequenced was peripheral blood, taken in the third trimester of pregnancy. Receptors originate from a female donor in good health, enrolled as a control in a pregnancy study.

V gene TRBV7-8 combines with J gene TRBJ2-7, with 9 bases fitting TRBD1. This CDR3 has 16 amino acids. The germline V gene has CDR1 SGHVS and CDR2 FQNEAQ. The ends lost 1 base at V and 7 bases at J; junction bases unmatched: 11. The CDR3 region has the DNA TGTGCCAGCAGCTTAGTAGGTGGGACAGGGTGGAAGGAGCAGTACTTC. Protein: CASSLVGGTGWKEQYF.

The chain is built from TRBV30 and TRBJ2-5, with 9 positions matching TRBD2. Trimming at V came to 5 bases and at J to 4 bases, leaving 11 bases not matched to a gene. Germline CDR1 reads GTSNPN; CDR2 reads SVGIG (reference sequence). The CDR3 is 15 residues long. The DNA of the CDR3 is TGTGCCTGGTTCTTCTCGCGGGGGGGCCGAGAGACCCAGTACTTC. Its protein product is CAWFFSRGGRETQYF.

The chain has TRBV6-5 and TRBJ2-3; D is perhaps TRBD2 (5 bases). Germline CDR1 is MNHEY and CDR2 is SVGAGI. V lost 2 bases and J 5 bases, leaving 17 bases between the germline ends. This CDR3 is built from 16 residues. CDR3 residues: CASSYTGWVPKDTQYF. The DNA for the CDR3 is TGTGCCAGCAGTTACACGGGGTGGGTTCCGAAAGATACGCAGTATTTT.

This chain connects TRBV19 to TRBJ1-2; unclear D gene. Germline CDR1 reads LNHDA; CDR2 reads SQIVND (reference sequence). The length of the CDR3 is 12 residues. V lost 3 bases, J lost 7 bases, and 9 bases lay in between. Here the CDR3 reads CASSMSGSGYTF. CDR3 DNA sequence: TGTGCCAGTAGTATGTCGGGGTCTGGCTACACCTTC.

The rearrangement joins TRBV6-5 to TRBJ2-3; possibly TRBD2 for D (6 bases). Germline loops: CDR1 MNHEY, CDR2 SVGAGI. The V end was cut by 6 bases, the J end by 1 base, with 11 bases between. The CDR3 is 14 amino acids. The CDR3 DNA reads as TGTGCCAGCAGGAGGGAGGTGCGCACAGATACGCAGTATTTT. The encoded protein is CASRREVRTDTQYF.

This chain connects TRBV9 to TRBJ2-7; D might be TRBD2 (6 bases). The CDR3 runs 15 residues. Germline V gene data show CDR1 as SGDLS and CDR2 as YYNGEE. The ends were cut back, 0 bases at V and 7 bases at J, with 17 bases in the middle. The CDR3 DNA reads as TGTGCCAGCAGCGTAGTGGAGGGAGGTATAGGTGAGCAGTACTTC. Amino acid sequence: CASSVVEGGIGEQYF.

Turning to this clone: Other DNA sequences from this sample encode an identical CDR3 as well. V usage is TRBV18 and J usage is TRBJ2-7; tentatively, D is TRBD2 (6 bases). The CDR3 extends over 14 amino acids. With 0 bases removed from V and 2 bases from J, the gap between germline ends came to 8 bases. Germline loops: CDR1 KGHSH, CDR2 LQKENI. The CDR3 nucleotides read TGTGCCAGCTCACCACCGGGACTCCCCTACGAGCAGTACTTC. Its protein product is CASSPPGLPYEQYF.

The V and J genes are TRBV9 and TRBJ2-5; 11 bases fit TRBD2. V lost 3 bases to trimming and J lost 4 bases; unmatched junction nucleotides: 5. CDR1 and CDR2 (germline): SGDLS, YYNGEE. The CDR3 totals 15 residues. DNA for the CDR3: TGTGCCAGCAGCGGCACAGGGACTAGCGGAGAGACCCAGTACTTC. Encoded protein: CASSGTGTSGETQYF.

The J gene is TRBJ2-7, the V gene TRBV28; perhaps TRBD2 as D (6 bases). CDR1 and CDR2 (germline): MDHEN, SYDVKM. The CDR3 consists of 14 residues. V lost 6 bases and J lost 2, with 14 bases in between. The CDR3 sequence: CASSTGSLTYEQYF. CDR3 sequence (DNA): TGTGCCAGCAGCACCGGGAGCTTAACCTACGAGCAGTACTTC.

The chain uses TRBV19 and TRBJ2-3; D is unresolved. The CDR3 spans 14 residues. Trimming left V 2 bases short and J 2 bases short, with 8 bases between. CDR1 and CDR2 from the germline V gene are LNHDA and SQIVND (reference sequence). The CDR3 reads CASSISQATDTQYF. In nucleotides, the CDR3 is TGTGCCAGTAGTATAAGCCAGGCCACAGATACGCAGTATTTT.

The J gene is TRBJ2-7, the V gene TRBV28, with D uncertain. Trimming stripped 3 bases from V and 3 bases from J, with 3 bases between. The germline V gene encodes CDR1 MDHEN and CDR2 SYDVKM. This CDR3 is built from 11 residues. The CDR3 nucleotides are TGTGCCAGCAGTTTCAACTACGAGCAGTACTTC. It yields the protein CASSFNYEQYF.

The chain joins TRBV30 to TRBJ2-5; TRBD1 might be the D (6 bases). V dropped 1 base and J dropped 1 base, with 7 bases sitting between them. This CDR3 contains 13 residues. The germline V gene has CDR1 GTSNPN and CDR2 SVGIG (reference sequence). For the CDR3, the DNA is TGTGCCTGGAGTGGGACAGCCCAAGAGACCCAGTACTTC. It translates to CAWSGTAQETQYF.

The rearrangement joins TRBV9 to TRBJ2-5, with 11 nucleotides matching TRBD2. V trimming: 4 bases; J trimming: 5 bases; junction bases outside the gene matches: 4. CDR3 length: 14 amino acids. Germline values: CDR1 SGDLS, CDR2 YYNGEE. The CDR3 region has the DNA TGTGCCAGCAGCCGACTAGCGGGAAGTGAGACCCAGTACTTC. It is translated as CASSRLAGSETQYF.

The V call is TRBV5-4, the J call TRBJ2-7; tentatively, D is TRBD2 (6 bases). V was trimmed by 0 bases and J by 6 bases, leaving 13 bases between them. The germline V gene encodes CDR1 SGHNT and CDR2 YYREEE (reference sequence). The CDR3 spans 14 residues. CDR3 amino acids: CASSLERLVGEQYF. The CDR3 DNA sequence: TGTGCCAGCAGCTTGGAACGACTAGTAGGCGAGCAGTACTTC.

The chain carries TRBV11-3 and TRBJ2-1, with 14 nucleotides matching TRBD2. Germline trimming cut 1 base from V and 2 bases from J; bases unmatched to any gene: 1. Germline V gene lookup returns CDR1 SGHNT and CDR2 YENEEA. This CDR3 comprises 17 residues. DNA of the CDR3: TGTGCCAGCAGCTTAGGACTAGCGGGAGGGCCCTACAATGAGCAGTTCTTC. It codes for CASSLGLAGGPYNEQFF.

The CDR3 nucleotides read TGTGCCAGCAGCCCTAGACAGGGGGCCTACAATGAGCAGTTCTTC. This encodes CASSPRQGAYNEQFF. J is TRBJ2-1 and V is TRBV6-4; TRBD1 agrees at 9 bases. The CDR3 runs to 15 residues. Germline CDR1 and CDR2: MRHNA and SNTAGT. Trimming cost V 6 bases and J 2 bases; bases outside gene matches: 5.

The chain joins TRBV10-3 to TRBJ2-3; 13 bases match TRBD2. Germline V gene data show CDR1 as ENHRY and CDR2 as SYGVKD. J lost 2 bases, V lost 3 bases, and 14 bases had no gene match. The CDR3 totals 20 residues. In nucleotides, the CDR3 is TGTGCCATCAGTGAACCGCAGGGACTAGCGGGACCTCTGCCCACAGATACGCAGTATTTT. Translation gives CAISEPQGLAGPLPTDTQYF.

The chain recombines TRBV11-2 with TRBJ1-5; D is uncertain. V lost 3 bases and J 4 bases, leaving 7 bases between the germline ends. The CDR3 length is 13 residues. Germline V gene sequence: CDR1 SGHAT, CDR2 FQNNGV. The CDR3 DNA follows: TGTGCCAGCAGCTTCGGGATTAATCAGCCCCAGCATTTT. Its translation: CASSFGINQPQHF. Full variable domain (rest looked up from reference TRBV11-2 and TRBJ1-5): EAGVAQSPRYKIIEKRQSVAFWCNPISGHATLYWYQQILGQGPKLLIQFQNNGVVDDSQLPKDRFSAERLKGVDSTLKIQPAKLEDSAVYLCASSFGINQPQHFGDGTRLSIL.

The chain is built from TRBV7-3 and TRBJ2-1, with D perhaps TRBD1 (5 bases). Germline assignment: CDR1 SGHTA and CDR2 FQGTGA. V lost 1 base and J lost 1, with 8 bases in between. This CDR3 is built from 15 residues. The CDR3 nucleotides are TGTGCCAGCAGCTTAAACTCAGGGTCCTACAATGAGCAGTTCTTC. Translation: CASSLNSGSYNEQFF.

J is TRBJ2-7 and V is TRBV7-2, with D hard to call. CDR3 length: 15 residues. Germline-derived CDR1 and CDR2 are SGHTA and FQGNSA. V lost 1 base and J lost 5, with 15 bases in between. This CDR3 reads CASSLGLAVGNEQYF. DNA for the CDR3: TGTGCCAGCAGCTTAGGTTTGGCAGTTGGCAACGAGCAGTACTTC.

The rearrangement uses TRBV29-1 and TRBJ2-1; 8 nucleotides match TRBD1. The CDR3 has 12 amino acids. Germline V lookup: CDR1 SQVTM, CDR2 ANQGSEA. Trimming cost V 8 bases and J 7 bases; bases outside gene matches: 7. The CDR3 here is CSPRDRRNEQFF. The CDR3 DNA reads TGCAGCCCCAGGGACAGGCGGAATGAGCAGTTCTTC.

CDR3 protein: CAWSVSDGFYEQYF. The DNA for the CDR3 is TGTGCCTGGAGTGTCAGCGACGGATTCTACGAGCAGTACTTC. This sequence joins TRBV30 and TRBJ2-7; D is unclear. This CDR3 is 14 amino acids long. Trimming stripped 0 bases from V and 3 bases from J, with 12 bases between. The germline gives CDR1 GTSNPN, CDR2 SVGIG (reference sequence).

The chain has TRBV28 and TRBJ1-3; 8 bases agree with TRBD1. This CDR3 is 14 amino acids long. The J segment lost 4 bases and the V segment lost 6 bases, leaving 5 bases of the junction unmatched. Germline CDR1 and CDR2: MDHEN and SYDVKM. Written as DNA, the CDR3 is TGTGCCAGCAGCACCTCAGGGGGCGGAAACACCATATATTTT. Its protein is CASSTSGGGNTIYF. Drawing the rest from reference TRBV28 and TRBJ1-3, the complete variable domain is DVKVTQSSRYLVKRTGEKVFLECVQDMDHENMFWYRQDPGLGLRLIYFSYDVKMKEKGDIPEGYSVSREKKERFSLILESASTNQTSMYLCASSTSGGGNTIYFGEGSWLTVV.

The chain has TRBV7-3 and TRBJ2-1, with TRBD2 matching over 9 bases. CDR1 and CDR2 (germline): SGHTA, FQGTGA. Losses at the gene ends were 0 bases for V and 0 bases for J; bases not matched to a gene: 0. There are 16 residues in the CDR3. CDR3 nucleotide sequence: TGTGCCAGCAGCTTAACTAGCGGGGGCTCCTACAATGAGCAGTTCTTC. Residues: CASSLTSGGSYNEQFF.